Listed here is a single T cell receptor (beta chain). Produced via immunoSEQ multiplex PCR; TCRdb's table is partial and in-frame only. This table holds about 130,000 clones, 70% to 90% found once. CDR1 SGHRS and CDR2 YFSETQ come from the germline V gene. The germline V and J ends were trimmed by 0 bases and 1 base, with 10 bases remaining between them. The CDR3 extends over 16 amino acids. The entry originates in a study of T cell responses to AZD1222 COVID-19 vaccine. The receptor was isolated from an adult in good health. The rearrangement links TRBV5-1 to TRBJ2-2, with no clear D. This specimen was peripheral blood, taken on day 0 of AZD1222 vaccination. The CDR3 DNA sequence: TGCGCCAGCAGCTTGGCGACGGAGATGAACACCGGGGAGCTGTTTTTT. Its translation: CASSLATEMNTGELFF.